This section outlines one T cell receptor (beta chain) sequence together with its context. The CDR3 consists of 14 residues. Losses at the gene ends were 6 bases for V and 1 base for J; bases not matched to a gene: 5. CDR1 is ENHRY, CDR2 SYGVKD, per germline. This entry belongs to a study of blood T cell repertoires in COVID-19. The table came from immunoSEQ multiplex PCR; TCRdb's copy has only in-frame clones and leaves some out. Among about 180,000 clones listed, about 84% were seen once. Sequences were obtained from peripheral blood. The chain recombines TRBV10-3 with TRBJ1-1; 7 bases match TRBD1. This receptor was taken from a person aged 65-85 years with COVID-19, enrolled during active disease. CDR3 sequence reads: CAISLTGSNTEAFF. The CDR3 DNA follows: TGTGCCATCAGCTTGACAGGGTCGAACACTGAAGCTTTCTTT.